This is a list of T cell receptor beta chains from one sample in a study of CXCR3-negative and CXCR3-positive naive CD8 T cells. One entry per CDR3 protein, without DNA, is what TCRdb gives after re-calling the 5' RACE reads. Seen in this sample are some 130,000 distinct CDR3 sequences; the ten most common clones hold about 0.44%. The sequenced sample was naive CXCR3- CD8+ T cells from blood. The source of these receptors is a human donor in good health. Some clones in this sample may be carry-over from other donors' samples. Both conserved end residues are part of each CDR3.

j_gene,v_gene,CDR3aa
TRBJ2-3,TRBV4-1,CASSQETAVGLGTDTQYF
TRBJ2-5,TRBV7-6,CASSLDLSVSGETQYF
TRBJ2-1,TRBV7-6,CASSFSQGVNYNEQFF
TRBJ2-1,TRBV5-1,CASRGDRDYNEQFF
TRBJ2-2,TRBV28,CASRAQGSGELFF
TRBJ2-7,TRBV28,CASSYVAEYEQYF
TRBJ2-1,TRBV5-6,CASSFRTANNEQFF
TRBJ2-5,TRBV28,CASSTFFTDSGKTQYF
TRBJ2-5,TRBV27,CASSPRTAYQETQYF
TRBJ1-1,TRBV2,CASSEGTGRTEAFF
TRBJ2-3,TRBV20-1,CSASQGTYTDTQYF
TRBJ2-1,TRBV29-1,CSVSESSYNEQFF
TRBJ2-2,TRBV7-2,CASSLYGPSGSLGPGELFF
TRBJ1-1,TRBV2,CASMGLNTEAFF
TRBJ2-3,TRBV27,CASSDWGRAGDTQYF
TRBJ2-7,TRBV23-1,CASSHTGHPYEQYF
TRBJ2-5,TRBV20-1,CSARDLTSGRAFQETQYF
TRBJ1-2,TRBV19,CASSMGLQGYTF
TRBJ2-7,TRBV3-1,CASSQDGGTGMVEQYF
TRBJ1-2,TRBV29-1,CSVDEQGGGYTF
TRBJ2-2,TRBV7-6,CASSPYLGGGGELFF
TRBJ2-3,TRBV28,CASSLWTGGTDTQYF
TRBJ2-7,TRBV11-2,CASSLGTGYEQYF
TRBJ2-1,TRBV7-3,CASSFVAGGYNEQFF
TRBJ2-1,TRBV28,CASSPAGGGGPYNEQFF
TRBJ2-7,TRBV20-1,CSGKKPSGSLMEQYF
TRBJ2-7,TRBV2,CASRGQGPSEQYF
TRBJ2-7,TRBV20-1,CSARDPISPSGLSYEQYF
TRBJ2-7,TRBV5-1,CASVLTYEQYF
TRBJ2-7,TRBV11-2,CASSYPGTGSEQYF
TRBJ2-1,TRBV20-1,CSARLAGDNEQFF
TRBJ2-5,TRBV5-5,CASNQGRDETQYF
TRBJ1-6,TRBV13,CASSLYGPQGMGSPLHF
TRBJ1-2,TRBV29-1,CSVEEVDQEHTNYGYTF
TRBJ2-6,TRBV5-1,CASSLQGAFGSGANVLTF
TRBJ2-1,TRBV28,CLTWGALHNEQFF
TRBJ2-2,TRBV7-9,CASSLPGAPTGELFF
TRBJ2-5,TRBV12-3/TRBV12-4,CASSLGAGPSETQYF
TRBJ2-2,TRBV7-6,CASSRRDRGLIGELFF
TRBJ2-7,TRBV7-9,CASSLALREQYF
TRBJ2-1,TRBV6-2/TRBV6-3,CASSYSSASTYNEQFF
TRBJ2-2,TRBV12-3/TRBV12-4,CASSWSRHQASTGELFF
TRBJ2-7,TRBV5-1,CASTSGTGLYEQYF
TRBJ2-5,TRBV2,CASRPVEGLWETQYF
TRBJ2-5,TRBV27,CASSSRQGQFQETQYF
TRBJ2-2,TRBV7-2,CASSLEYVGTVGELFF
TRBJ1-1,TRBV7-9,CASSQGQNTEAFF
TRBJ1-2,TRBV7-9,CASSSGTGLNYGYTF
TRBJ2-7,TRBV4-3,CASSQDSAGGPYEQYF
TRBJ2-1,TRBV5-5,CASSLQGSQIGEQFF
TRBJ2-1,TRBV4-2,CASSQSIAGYNYNEQFF
TRBJ2-7,TRBV5-1,CASAQEPQYEQYF
TRBJ2-3,TRBV7-2,CASSLLDRDTQYF
TRBJ2-2,TRBV2,CASSEIPNTGELFF
TRBJ2-4,TRBV10-2,CASTGFENIQYF